This section outlines one T cell receptor (beta chain) sequence together with its context. Its cognate antigen is unknown. This sample was included in a study of shared clonotypes between healthy human individuals. Findings and caveats of the study: For naive CD4 cells, 4.5% to 6.5% of clonotypes were shared across a handful of donors. Sampling used blood alone; tissue repertoires probably differ.

V was clipped by 3 bases and J by 6 bases; unmatched bases: 1. This CDR3 comprises 12 residues. Germline V lookup: CDR1 SEHNR, CDR2 FQNEAQ (reference sequence). Assay: immunoSEQ multiplex PCR; the TCRdb copy retains only in-frame clones and omits some. This table holds 550,000 to 700,000 clones, around three quarters found once. Recent acute infections and vaccinations were absent in the healthy HIV-negative adult donors. Negatively enriched CD4+ T cells were divided by CD45RA into naive and memory. The chain carries TRBV7-9 and TRBJ1-2; 7 nucleotides align to TRBD1. Specimen: memory CD4+ T cells sorted from blood. Subset indicated: CD45RA-negative fraction. The clonotype was recovered from a woman aged 25 to 39 in good health. CDR3: CASSFDRDGYTF. The CDR3 region has the DNA TGTGCCAGCAGCTTCGACAGGGATGGCTACACCTTC.